The clone carrying this T cell receptor (beta chain) was seen a few times. The sample comes from a study of blood T cell repertoires in COVID-19. Study details: Collection of acute and convalescent COVID-19 samples took place in the United States, Italy and Spain.

This CDR3 has 14 amino acids. Germline CDR1 and CDR2: MDHEN and SYDVKM. V gave up 1 base and J gave up 9 bases, with 15 bases separating them. Profiling relied on immunoSEQ multiplex PCR, and the TCRdb table lists in-frame clones only, not all of them. The sample records about 110,000 clones, about 80% being singletons. The sequenced sample was peripheral blood. The receptor comes from a woman aged 55-70 years with acute or convalescent COVID-19. The chain uses TRBV28 and TRBJ1-2; D possibly corresponds to TRBD1 (6 bases). CDR3 sequence (DNA): TGTGCCAGCAGTTTATTAGCGGGGGCTGTGAGCTACACCTTC. Amino acid sequence: CASSLLAGAVSYTF.